These 14 T cell receptor beta chains were all obtained from the same sample, sequenced in a study of identical twins. TCRdb fed the 5' RACE reads into MiXCR, producing one record per CDR3 protein. This sample yields about 430,000 distinct CDR3 sequences, of which around a sixth are seen a single time; approximately 12% belongs to the top ten. The specimen was naive T cells sorted from blood. These receptors came from a man in his fifties in good health.

The rearrangement links TRBV11-2 to TRBJ2-7; unclear D gene. Germline CDR1 reads SGHAT; CDR2 reads FQNNGV. Trimming stripped 2 bases from V and 6 bases from J, with 8 bases between. This CDR3 contains 12 residues. The CDR3 spells CASSLIGGEQYF. CDR3 DNA sequence: TGTGCCAGCAGCTTAATCGGCGGCGAGCAGTACTTC. Combining the CDR3 with reference TRBV11-2 and TRBJ2-7 gives the whole variable domain EAGVAQSPRYKIIEKRQSVAFWCNPISGHATLYWYQQILGQGPKLLIQFQNNGVVDDSQLPKDRFSAERLKGVDSTLKIQPAKLEDSAVYLCASSLIGGEQYFGPGTRLTVT.

This clonotype showed up just a few times. This chain links TRBV20-1 with TRBJ1-5; possibly TRBD1 for D (5 bases). The germline V gene has CDR1 DFQATT and CDR2 SNEGSKA (reference sequence). The V end lost 3 bases, the J end lost 6 bases, and 15 bases lay between the germline ends. CDR3 length: 14 residues. The CDR3 sequence: CSASDQGSPQPQHF. In DNA form, the CDR3 reads TGCAGTGCTAGTGACCAGGGTTCCCCTCAGCCCCAGCATTTT.

This clonotype showed up many times. The chain links TRBV5-1 to TRBJ1-2, with 9 bases identical to TRBD1. In germline, CDR1 is SGHRS, CDR2 YFSETQ. The CDR3 covers 16 residues. J lost 4 bases, V lost 5 bases, and 12 bases had no gene match. CDR3 sequence: CASSPGWGQGLYGYTF. The CDR3 nucleotides read TGCGCCAGCAGTCCTGGCTGGGGACAGGGACTCTATGGCTACACCTTC.

The CDR3 sequence: CSARIAGGAYEQYF. The CDR3 region has the DNA TGCAGTGCCAGGATAGCGGGAGGGGCCTACGAGCAGTACTTC. The chain joins TRBV20-1 to TRBJ2-7, with 11 positions matching TRBD2. The V gene end was trimmed by 6 bases and the J gene end by 2 bases; junction bases not matched to a gene: 6. Germline-derived CDR1 and CDR2 are DFQATT and SNEGSKA (reference sequence). The CDR3 covers 14 residues.

V gene TRBV12-3 or TRBV12-4 combines with J gene TRBJ2-1, with TRBD1 identical over 7 bases. V dropped 6 bases and J dropped 13; count of bases not matched to a gene: 9. This CDR3 is 12 amino acids long. The CDR3 nucleotides read TGTGCCAGCAGAAGACAGGGTGACTTCCAGTTCTTC. As protein: CASRRQGDFQFF.

This clonotype was seen ten or more times. The V call is TRBV7-2, the J call TRBJ1-6, with TRBD1 matching 7 bases. Germline V gene lookup returns CDR1 SGHTA and CDR2 FQGNSA. The CDR3 spans 16 residues. V trimming: 5 bases; J trimming: 5 bases; junction bases outside the gene matches: 9. CDR3 DNA sequence: TGTGCCAGCAGCCCGGTGCTACAGGGGAATAATTCACCCCTCCACTTT. Amino acid sequence: CASSPVLQGNNSPLHF.

This clonotype was seen repeatedly, ten times or more. The V call is TRBV12-3 or TRBV12-4, the J call TRBJ2-1, with D perhaps TRBD2 (6 bases). There are 13 residues in the CDR3. V was clipped by 6 bases and J by 7 bases, with 13 bases between them. DNA for the CDR3: TGTGCCAGCAGGGTGGGGGACTCAAATGAGCAGTTCTTC. It specifies CASRVGDSNEQFF.

In this sample, this clonotype turned up many times. This chain links TRBV5-1 with TRBJ1-6, with TRBD1 identical over 7 bases. Germline-derived CDR1 and CDR2 are SGHRS and YFSETQ. V shed 0 bases and J 7 bases; nucleotides not matched to a gene: 4. CDR3 length: 15 amino acids. Here the CDR3 DNA reads TGCGCCAGCAGCTTGGGAGGGACAGAGAATTCACCCCTCCACTTT. Translating gives CASSLGGTENSPLHF.

The gene calls are TRBV9 and TRBJ1-6; 7 nucleotides align to TRBD1. The ends lost 5 bases at V and 6 bases at J; junction bases unmatched: 5. The CDR3 is made up of 14 amino acids. Germline values: CDR1 SGDLS, CDR2 YYNGEE. CDR3 loop: CASRTGTVNSPLHF. The CDR3 nucleotides are TGTGCCAGCAGGACCGGGACAGTTAATTCACCCCTCCACTTT.

This clonotype was counted between two and nine times. The V call is TRBV5-1, the J call TRBJ2-1, with D possibly matching TRBD2 (6 bases). The germline gives CDR1 SGHRS, CDR2 YFSETQ. The CDR3 covers 18 residues. The V end was cut by 5 bases, the J end by 8 bases, with 29 bases between. Written as DNA, the CDR3 is TGCGCCAGCAGGCTGGTTTTTGCGGGACGACTGCAGGCCCATGAGCAGTTCTTC. This translates into CASRLVFAGRLQAHEQFF.

The J gene is TRBJ2-2, the V gene TRBV5-1; D is perhaps TRBD1 (6 bases). V shed 4 bases and J shed 6 bases, with 16 bases lying between them. This CDR3 comprises 15 residues. Germline CDR1 and CDR2: SGHRS and YFSETQ. The DNA for the CDR3 is TGCGCCAGCAGCCTGCCCCCAGGGACATCCGGGGAGCTGTTTTTT. The encoded protein is CASSLPPGTSGELFF.

The chain uses TRBV5-1 and TRBJ2-1; tentative D call: TRBD2 (6 bases). Germline loops: CDR1 SGHRS, CDR2 YFSETQ. V dropped 3 bases and J dropped 2 bases, with 15 bases sitting between them. The CDR3 sequence is 16 residues long. The CDR3 nucleotides read TGCGCCAGCAGCTGGGGGGTACTACTCCCCTACAATGAGCAGTTCTTC. It encodes CASSWGVLLPYNEQFF.

The sample holds a few counts of this clonotype. The DNA for the CDR3 is TGTGCCAGCAGCTTAACCCAGGGGACCGAGCAGTACTTC. It is translated as CASSLTQGTEQYF. The gene calls are TRBV7-2 and TRBJ2-7; perhaps TRBD1 as D (6 bases). Germline CDR1 reads SGHTA; CDR2 reads FQGNSA. CDR3 length: 13 residues. V lost 2 bases, J lost 6 bases, and 11 bases lay in between.

This sequence joins TRBV20-1 and TRBJ2-1, with 9 bases aligning to TRBD2. Trimming took 6 bases from V and 5 from J; bases not matched to a gene: 8. Looked up from germline, CDR1 is DFQATT and CDR2 is SNEGSKA (reference sequence). CDR3 length equals 14 residues. DNA of the CDR3: TGCAGTGCCGAATGGCGGGAGGGCCACAATGAGCAGTTCTTC. Its protein product is CSAEWREGHNEQFF.